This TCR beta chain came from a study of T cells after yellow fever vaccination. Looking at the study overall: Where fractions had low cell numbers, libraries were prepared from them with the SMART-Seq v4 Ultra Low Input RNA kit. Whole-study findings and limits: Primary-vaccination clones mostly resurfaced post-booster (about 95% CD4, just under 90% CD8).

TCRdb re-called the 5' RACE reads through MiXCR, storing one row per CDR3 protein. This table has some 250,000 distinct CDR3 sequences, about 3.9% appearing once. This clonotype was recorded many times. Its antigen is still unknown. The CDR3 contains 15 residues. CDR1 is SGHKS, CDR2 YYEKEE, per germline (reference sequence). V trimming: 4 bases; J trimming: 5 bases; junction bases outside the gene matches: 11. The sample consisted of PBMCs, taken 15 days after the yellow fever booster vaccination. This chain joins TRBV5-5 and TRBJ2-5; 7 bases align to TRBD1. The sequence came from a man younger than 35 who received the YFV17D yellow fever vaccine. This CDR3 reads CASSTARQGWETQYF. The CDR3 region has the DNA TGTGCCAGCAGCACAGCCAGACAGGGTTGGGAGACCCAGTACTTC.